This T cell receptor beta chain derives from a study of identical twins. Findings and caveats of the study: The authors noted that invariant MAIT and iNKT cells could partly confound zero-insertion analyses.

About this clonotype itself: Its cognate antigen is unknown. A read error may account for a junction end that differs from germline.

There are 16 residues in the CDR3. Germline loops: CDR1 SGDLS, CDR2 YYNGEE. Via MiXCR, TCRdb re-called the 5' RACE reads, giving one row per CDR3 protein. The sample has roughly 190,000 distinct CDR3 sequences; less than 20% are singletons. This sample also belongs to another study, concerning T cells expressing NK-cell markers. This second study notes: Restricting sorting to alpha-beta TCR T cells was achieved in several experiments by an anti-gamma-delta TCR antibody.

This sequence originates from a woman aged 18-29 years in good health. V and J are TRBV9 and TRBJ2-1, with a weak D call TRBD1 (5 bases). Specimen: CD8+ T cells sorted from blood. CDR3 DNA sequence: TGTGCTAGCAGCGTGCTACAGGAGAGCTCCTACAATGAGCAGTTCTTC. Its protein product is CASSVLQESSYNEQFF.